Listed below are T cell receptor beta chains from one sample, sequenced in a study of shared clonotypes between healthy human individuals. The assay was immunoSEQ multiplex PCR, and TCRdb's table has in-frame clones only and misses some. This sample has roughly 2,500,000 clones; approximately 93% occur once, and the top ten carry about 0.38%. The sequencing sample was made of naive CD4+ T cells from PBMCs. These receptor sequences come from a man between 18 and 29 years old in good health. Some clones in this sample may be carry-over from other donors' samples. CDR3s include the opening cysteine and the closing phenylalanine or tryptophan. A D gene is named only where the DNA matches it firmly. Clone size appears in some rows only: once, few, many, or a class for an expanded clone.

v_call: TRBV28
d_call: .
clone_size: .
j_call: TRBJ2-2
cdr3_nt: TGTGCCAGCAGCACCGTACCCGCGAACACCGGGGAGCTGTTTTTT
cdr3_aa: CASSTVPANTGELFF

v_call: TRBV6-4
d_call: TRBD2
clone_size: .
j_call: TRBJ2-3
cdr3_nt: TGTGCCAGCAGTGACGGAGGACTAGCGGGGGTGGATACGCAGTATTTT
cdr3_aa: CASSDGGLAGVDTQYF

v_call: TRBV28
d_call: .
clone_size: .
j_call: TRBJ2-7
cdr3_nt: TGTGCCAGCAGTCCGGCCGGAACCGAACCGTCCTACGAGCAGTACTTC
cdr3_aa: CASSPAGTEPSYEQYF

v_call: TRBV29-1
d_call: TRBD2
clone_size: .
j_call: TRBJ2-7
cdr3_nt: TGCAGCGCGGGAACGACTAGCGGGAGTCTCGAGCAGTACTTC
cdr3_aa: CSAGTTSGSLEQYF

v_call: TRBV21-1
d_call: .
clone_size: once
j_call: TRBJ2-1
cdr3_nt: TGTGCCAGTCCGATAGCGGGAGGGCAGGAGAGGCATGAGCAGTTCTTC
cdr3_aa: CASPIAGGQERHEQFF

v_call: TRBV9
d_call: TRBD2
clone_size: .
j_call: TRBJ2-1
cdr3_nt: TGTGCCAGCAGCGTAGCGGGAGGATCGCGGAATGAGCAGTTCTTC
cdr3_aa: CASSVAGGSRNEQFF

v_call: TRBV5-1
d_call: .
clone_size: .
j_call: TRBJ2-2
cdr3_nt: TGCGCCAGCAGCTACGGGACGACGAACACCGGGGAGCTGTTTTTT
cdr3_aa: CASSYGTTNTGELFF

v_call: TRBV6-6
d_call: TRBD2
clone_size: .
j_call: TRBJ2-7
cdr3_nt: TGTGCCAGCAGTTATAGGCTAGCGGGAATTCGCGAGCAGTACTTC
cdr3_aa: CASSYRLAGIREQYF

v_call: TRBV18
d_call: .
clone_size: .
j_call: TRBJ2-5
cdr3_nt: TGTGCCAGCTCCCGAGGGGGACGGAGCCAAGAGACCCAGTACTTC
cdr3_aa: CASSRGGRSQETQYF

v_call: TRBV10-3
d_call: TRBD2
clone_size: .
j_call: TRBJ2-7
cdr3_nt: TGTGCCAGCGCGGAGTCGAAGCGGGAGGGCCGGTCCTACGAGCAGTACTTC
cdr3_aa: CASAESKREGRSYEQYF

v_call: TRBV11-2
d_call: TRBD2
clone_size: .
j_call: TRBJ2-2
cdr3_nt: TGTGCCAGCAGCTTAGCCCTTCCCAGGACTAGGGGCACCGGGGAGCTGTTTTTT
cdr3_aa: CASSLALPRTRGTGELFF

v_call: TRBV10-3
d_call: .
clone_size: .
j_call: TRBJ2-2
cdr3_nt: TGTGCCATCAGTGTTTCTTCCGGGACCATCACCGGGGAGCTGTTTTTT
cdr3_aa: CAISVSSGTITGELFF

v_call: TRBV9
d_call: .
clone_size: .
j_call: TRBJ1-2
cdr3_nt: TGTGCCAGCAGCGCCTTGACAAGGACGCGGTATGGCTACACCTTC
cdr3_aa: CASSALTRTRYGYTF

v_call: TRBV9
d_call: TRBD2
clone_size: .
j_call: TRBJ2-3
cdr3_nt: TGTGCCGGCAGCGTAGGCCCCTCTAGCGGGGTGACAGATACGCAGTATTTT
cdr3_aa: CAGSVGPSSGVTDTQYF

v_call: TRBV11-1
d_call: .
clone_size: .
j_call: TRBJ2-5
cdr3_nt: TGTGCCAGCAGCTCAGGGACAACCCAAAAAGAGACCCAGTACTTC
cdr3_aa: CASSSGTTQKETQYF

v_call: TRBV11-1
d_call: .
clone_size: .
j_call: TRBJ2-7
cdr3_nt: TGTGCCAGCAGTACCGGGACACCCAACTACGAGCAGTACTTC
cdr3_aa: CASSTGTPNYEQYF

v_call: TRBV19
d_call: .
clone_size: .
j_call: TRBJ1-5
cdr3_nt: TGTGCCAGTAGTATAGGTGACGCCGCCAGGCCCCAGCATTTT
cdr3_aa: CASSIGDAARPQHF

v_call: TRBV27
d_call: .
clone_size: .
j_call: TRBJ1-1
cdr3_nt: TGTGCCAGCATTCCTTTGATTCGCGGGAACACTGAAGCTTTCTTT
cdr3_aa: CASIPLIRGNTEAFF

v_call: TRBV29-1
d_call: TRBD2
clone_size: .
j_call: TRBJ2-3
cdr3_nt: TGCAGCGCAGAAACTAGCGAAAGCACAGATACGCAGTATTTT
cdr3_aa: CSAETSESTDTQYF

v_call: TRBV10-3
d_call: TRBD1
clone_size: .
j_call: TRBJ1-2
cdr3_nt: TGTGCCATCCATAAAACCAGGGGGGATGGCTACACCTTC
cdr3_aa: CAIHKTRGDGYTF

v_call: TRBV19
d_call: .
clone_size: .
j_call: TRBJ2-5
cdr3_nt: TGTGCCAGTAGTATGGCGGGGTCCCAGTACTTC
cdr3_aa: CASSMAGSQYF

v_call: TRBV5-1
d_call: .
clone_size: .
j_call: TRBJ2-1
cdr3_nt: TGCGCCAGCAGCTTCCTGGGGGTCAATGAGCAGTTCTTC
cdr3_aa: CASSFLGVNEQFF

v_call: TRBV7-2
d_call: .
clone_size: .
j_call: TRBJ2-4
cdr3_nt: TGTGCCAGCAGAGAGCACGGGCTGGCCAAAAACATTCAGTACTTC
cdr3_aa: CASREHGLAKNIQYF

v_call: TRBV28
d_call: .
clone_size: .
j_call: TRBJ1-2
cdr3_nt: TGTGCCAGCAGTGCAGGTTCCAAGACTTCGTCGGGCTACACCTTC
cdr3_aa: CASSAGSKTSSGYTF